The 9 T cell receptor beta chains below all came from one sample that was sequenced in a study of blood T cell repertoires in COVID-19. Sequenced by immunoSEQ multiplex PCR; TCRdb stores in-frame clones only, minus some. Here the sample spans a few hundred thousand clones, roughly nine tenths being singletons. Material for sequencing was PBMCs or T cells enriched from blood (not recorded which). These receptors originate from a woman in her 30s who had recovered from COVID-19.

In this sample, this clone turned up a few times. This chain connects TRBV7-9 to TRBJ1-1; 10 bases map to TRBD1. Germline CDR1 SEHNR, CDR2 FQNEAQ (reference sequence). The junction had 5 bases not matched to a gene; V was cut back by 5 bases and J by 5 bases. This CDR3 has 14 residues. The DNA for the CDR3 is TGTGCCAGCAGCCCGGGACAGGGGCGGACTGAAGCTTTCTTT. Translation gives CASSPGQGRTEAFF.

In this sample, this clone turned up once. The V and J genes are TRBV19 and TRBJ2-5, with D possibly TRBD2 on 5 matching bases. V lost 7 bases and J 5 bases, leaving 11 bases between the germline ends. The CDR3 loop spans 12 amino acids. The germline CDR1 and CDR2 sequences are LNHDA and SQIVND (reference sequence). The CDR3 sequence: CASKAGKETQYF. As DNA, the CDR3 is TGTGCCAGTAAAGCCGGGAAGGAGACCCAGTACTTC.

CDR3 coding DNA: TGTGCCAGCAGTTTACGTCTAGCGGGGGGCACAGATACGCAGTATTTT. Residues: CASSLRLAGGTDTQYF. The gene calls are TRBV27 and TRBJ2-3; 10 bases agree with TRBD2. The CDR3 totals 16 residues. The V gene end was trimmed by 2 bases and the J gene end by 1 base; junction bases not matched to a gene: 3. Per the germline V gene, CDR1 is MNHEY and CDR2 is SMNVEV (reference sequence).

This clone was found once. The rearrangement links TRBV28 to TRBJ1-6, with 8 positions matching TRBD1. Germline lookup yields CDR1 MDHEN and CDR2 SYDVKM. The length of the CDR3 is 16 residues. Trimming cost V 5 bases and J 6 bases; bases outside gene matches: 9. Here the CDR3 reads CASSNEGQGRNSPLHF. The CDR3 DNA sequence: TGTGCCAGCAGTAACGAAGGACAGGGTCGTAATTCACCCCTCCACTTT.

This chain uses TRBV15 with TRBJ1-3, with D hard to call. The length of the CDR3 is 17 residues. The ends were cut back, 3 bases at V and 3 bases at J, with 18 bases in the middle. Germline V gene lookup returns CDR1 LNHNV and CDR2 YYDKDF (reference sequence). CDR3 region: CATSRTRMGRGGNTIYF. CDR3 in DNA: TGTGCCACCAGCAGGACCCGTATGGGGAGAGGTGGAAACACCATATATTTT. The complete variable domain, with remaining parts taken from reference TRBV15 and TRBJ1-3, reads DAMVIQNPRYQVTQFGKPVTLSCSQTLNHNVMYWYQQKSSQAPKLLFHYYDKDFNNEADTPDNFQSRRPNTSFCFLDIRSPGLGDTAMYLCATSRTRMGRGGNTIYFGEGSWLTVV.

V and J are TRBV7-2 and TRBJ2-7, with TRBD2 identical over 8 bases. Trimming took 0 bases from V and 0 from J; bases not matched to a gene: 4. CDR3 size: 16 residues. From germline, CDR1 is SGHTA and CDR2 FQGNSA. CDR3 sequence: CASSLAGGANSYEQYF. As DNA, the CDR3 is TGTGCCAGCAGCTTAGCCGGGGGGGCCAACTCCTACGAGCAGTACTTC.

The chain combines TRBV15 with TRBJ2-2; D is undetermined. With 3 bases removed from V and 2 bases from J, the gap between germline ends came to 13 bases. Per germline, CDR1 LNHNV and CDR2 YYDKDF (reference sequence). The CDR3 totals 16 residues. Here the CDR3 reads CATSSRVFRNTGELFF. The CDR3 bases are TGTGCCACCAGCAGTCGGGTCTTTCGAAACACCGGGGAGCTGTTTTTT.

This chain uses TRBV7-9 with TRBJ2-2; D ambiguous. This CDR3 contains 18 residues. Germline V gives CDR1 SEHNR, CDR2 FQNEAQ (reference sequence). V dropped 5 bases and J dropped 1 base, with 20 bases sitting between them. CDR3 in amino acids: CASSRPARKMGNTGELFF. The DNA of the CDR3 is TGTGCCAGCAGCCGTCCGGCGAGGAAGATGGGGAACACCGGGGAGCTGTTTTTT.

The CDR3 reads CASSVGQGTSVGGSPLHF. As DNA, the CDR3 is TGTGCCAGCAGCGTGGGACAGGGGACGAGTGTGGGGGGTTCACCCCTCCACTTT. The J gene is TRBJ1-6, the V gene TRBV9, with TRBD1 matching over 10 bases. The J segment lost 9 bases and the V segment lost 2 bases, leaving 14 bases of the junction unmatched. The V gene's germline CDR1 is SGDLS and CDR2 YYNGEE. This CDR3 is built from 18 residues.